These 9 T cell receptor beta chains were sequenced from one sample in a study of glioma-infiltrating T cells after dendritic cell vaccination. The method was immunoSEQ multiplex PCR; TCRdb's version includes in-frame clones alone and lacks a portion of them. The sample includes 50,000 to 80,000 clones, more than 75% of them seen just once. The sample consisted of blood, taken before dendritic cell vaccination. Receptors originate from a human donor with glioblastoma.

The chain joins TRBV2 to TRBJ1-5; D is uncertain. Per the germline V gene, CDR1 is SNHLY and CDR2 is FYNNEI. The CDR3 loop spans 15 amino acids. V was trimmed by 2 bases and J by 4 bases, leaving 12 bases between them. The CDR3 reads CASSEIVNLNQPQHF. CDR3 nucleotides: TGTGCCAGCAGTGAAATTGTCAACTTGAATCAGCCCCAGCATTTT.

The chain uses TRBV6-6 and TRBJ1-5; TRBD1 might be the D (5 bases). The CDR3 sequence is 16 residues long. V shed 6 bases and J shed 4 bases, with 19 bases lying between them. Germline CDR1 and CDR2: MNHNY and SVGAGI (reference sequence). The DNA of the CDR3 is TGTGCCAGCAGCCCTCTCTGGGGCAGAAGAAATCAGCCCCAGCATTTT. This gives the protein CASSPLWGRRNQPQHF.

V is TRBV5-6 and J is TRBJ2-4, with TRBD2 matching over 10 bases. The CDR3 extends over 15 amino acids. V was pared by 1 base and J by 7 bases, with 5 bases of the junction left unmatched. CDR1 is SGHDT and CDR2 is YYEEEE in the germline V gene. The CDR3 loop is CASSLTSGDINIQYF. As DNA, the CDR3 is TGTGCCAGCAGCTTGACTAGCGGGGACATTAACATTCAGTACTTC.

The gene calls are TRBV29-1 and TRBJ1-5; D is possibly TRBD1 (5 bases). CDR1 is SQVTM, CDR2 ANQGSEA, per germline. The V end was cut by 4 bases, the J end by 5 bases, with 6 bases between. The CDR3 length is 11 residues. The DNA of the CDR3 is TGCAGCGTTGTAGGGGATCAGCCCCAGCATTTT. Its translation is CSVVGDQPQHF. The variable domain in full, with the rest retrieved from reference TRBV29-1 and TRBJ1-5, is SAVISQKPSRDICQRGTSLTIQCQVDSQVTMMFWYRQQPGQSLTLIATANQGSEATYESGFVIDKFPISRPNLTFSTLTVSNMSPEDSSIYLCSVVGDQPQHFGDGTRLSIL.

This clone appeared a single time. The V call is TRBV10-3, the J call TRBJ2-2; D remains ambiguous. CDR1 is ENHRY and CDR2 is SYGVKD in the germline V gene. Trimming took off 4 bases at V and 1 base at J, with 4 bases between the two ends. This CDR3 has 13 amino acids. The CDR3: CAISAGNTGELFF. In nucleotides, the CDR3 is TGTGCCATCAGTGCGGGGAACACCGGGGAGCTGTTTTTT.

The chain has TRBV28 and TRBJ2-3, with D perhaps TRBD2 (6 bases). The CDR3 length is 17 residues. Trimming took off 2 bases at V and 0 bases at J, with 15 bases between the two ends. Germline CDR1 reads MDHEN; CDR2 reads SYDVKM. The CDR3 nucleotides are TGTGCCAGCAGTTTAGGGAAGGCGGGATCTAGCACAGATACGCAGTATTTT. It translates to CASSLGKAGSSTDTQYF.

This sequence joins TRBV18 and TRBJ1-4, with D tentatively TRBD1 (5 bases). This CDR3 has 13 residues. The V and J ends lost 4 bases and 5 bases respectively, with 8 bases between them. Germline V gives CDR1 KGHSH, CDR2 LQKENI. The CDR3 DNA sequence: TGTGCCAGCTCACTGGGGGGGAATGAAAAACTGTTTTTT. It yields the protein CASSLGGNEKLFF.

This chain joins TRBV30 and TRBJ1-1, with no clear D. The V gene's germline CDR1 is GTSNPN and CDR2 SVGIG (reference sequence). This CDR3 spans 14 amino acids. Trimming pared 2 bases from V and 6 bases from J, leaving 16 bases between. CDR3 nucleotides: TGTGCCTGGAGTCGTGGAGGGCAATCCTCTGAAGCTTTCTTT. This gives the protein CAWSRGGQSSEAFF. The variable domain in full, completed from reference TRBV30 and TRBJ1-1, reads SQTIHQWPATLVQPVGSPLSLECTVEGTSNPNLYWYRQAAGRGLQLLFYSVGIGQISSEVPQNLSASRPQDRQFILSSKKLLLSDSGFYLCAWSRGGQSSEAFFGQGTRLTVV.

This clone has a single count. The chain uses TRBV5-4 and TRBJ2-1; TRBD2 agrees at 14 bases. From germline, CDR1 is SGHNT and CDR2 YYREEE (reference sequence). Trimming took 4 bases from V and 10 from J; bases not matched to a gene: 10. The CDR3 is made up of 16 amino acids. CDR3 in DNA: TGTGCCAGCAGCGCCCGACTAGCGGGGGGGCGTCAGGAGCAGTTCTTC. This encodes CASSARLAGGRQEQFF.